The 26 T cell receptor beta chains below were found in one sample sequenced in a study of blood T cell repertoires in COVID-19. The protocol was immunoSEQ multiplex PCR, while the TCRdb copy is restricted to in-frame clones and leaves out a portion. The sample lists over 100,000 clones, more than 80% occurring once. The sequenced sample was peripheral blood. The receptors derive from a human donor in a cohort sampled during active COVID-19.

The J gene is TRBJ1-5, the V gene TRBV6-6; D is perhaps TRBD1 (5 bases). The length of the CDR3 is 16 residues. V was shortened by 6 bases and J by 2 bases, with 17 bases between the two germline ends. Germline V CDR1 and CDR2: MNHNY, SVGAGI (reference sequence). In DNA form, the CDR3 reads TGTGCCAGCAGCCGCGTCGGGGCGGGAGGCAATCAGCCCCAGCATTTT. This translates into CASSRVGAGGNQPQHF.

The chain combines TRBV5-1 with TRBJ2-6; 7 bases are shared with TRBD1. V lost 5 bases and J lost 7; bases outside the gene matches: 12. The CDR3 is 16 amino acids. The germline V gene encodes CDR1 SGHRS and CDR2 YFSETQ. The CDR3 DNA is TGCGCCAGCAGTGAGGGGGCAGGCCTTATAGCCAACGTCCTGACTTTC. This translates into CASSEGAGLIANVLTF.

The CDR3 is CASTGTPKNTIYF. The CDR3 nucleotides are TGTGCCAGCACCGGGACACCAAAAAACACCATATATTTT. This chain joins TRBV2 and TRBJ1-3; a possible D gene is TRBD1 (6 bases). The germline V gene has CDR1 SNHLY and CDR2 FYNNEI. Trimming shortened V by 7 bases and J by 6 bases, and 13 bases separated the two germline ends. The CDR3 sequence is 13 residues long. Together with reference TRBV2 and TRBJ1-3, the CDR3 gives the full variable domain: EPEVTQTPSHQVTQMGQEVILRCVPISNHLYFYWYRQILGQKVEFLVSFYNNEISEKSEIFDDQFSVERPDGSNFTLKIRSTKLEDSAMYFCASTGTPKNTIYFGEGSWLTVV.

The J gene is TRBJ2-4, the V gene TRBV6-5; 10 bases agree with TRBD2. This CDR3 has 14 amino acids. The germline CDR1 and CDR2 sequences are MNHEY and SVGAGI. V lost 7 bases and J lost 7; bases outside the gene matches: 7. CDR3: CASTIAGGENIQYF. CDR3 coding DNA: TGTGCCAGCACCATAGCGGGAGGAGAGAACATTCAGTACTTC.

The rearrangement links TRBV27 to TRBJ1-1; 7 bases agree with TRBD1. The CDR3 is 16 residues long. Trimming took 7 bases from V and 8 from J; bases not matched to a gene: 19. Germline assignment: CDR1 MNHEY and CDR2 SMNVEV (reference sequence). CDR3 amino acids: CASTPLGVTGNEEAFF. CDR3 DNA: TGTGCCAGCACCCCCCTGGGAGTGACAGGGAATGAAGAAGCTTTCTTT.

The J gene is TRBJ2-1, the V gene TRBV11-3, with 12 bases aligning to TRBD2. J was trimmed by 4 bases and V by 0 bases; bases with no gene match: 4. The CDR3 totals 17 residues. Germline V gene sequence: CDR1 SGHNT, CDR2 YENEEA. This CDR3 reads CASSLDRLAGGYNEQFF. CDR3 sequence (DNA): TGTGCCAGCAGCTTAGATCGGCTAGCGGGGGGGTACAATGAGCAGTTCTTC. Full variable domain (outside the CDR3, taken from reference TRBV11-3 and TRBJ2-1): EAGVVQSPRYKIIEKKQPVAFWCNPISGHNTLYWYLQNLGQGPELLIRYENEEAVDDSQLPKDRFSAERLKGVDSTLKIQPAELGDSAVYLCASSLDRLAGGYNEQFFGPGTRLTVL.

The chain joins TRBV7-2 to TRBJ2-2, with D possibly TRBD1 on 7 matching bases. The V and J ends lost 3 bases and 2 bases respectively, with 10 bases between them. Germline CDR1 and CDR2: SGHTA and FQGNSA. This CDR3 is 15 amino acids long. CDR3 bases: TGTGCCAGCAGCTTCGGAGGGGGCAACACCGGGGAGCTGTTTTTT. Residues: CASSFGGGNTGELFF.

The chain carries TRBV7-2 and TRBJ1-6, with D unclear. This CDR3 contains 15 residues. The germline gives CDR1 SGHTA, CDR2 FQGNSA. Trimming stripped 5 bases from V and 8 bases from J, with 16 bases between. As DNA, the CDR3 is TGTGCCAGCAGCCACGGGAGGGCGGAGGATTCACCCCTCCACTTT. Protein: CASSHGRAEDSPLHF.

The J gene is TRBJ2-7, the V gene TRBV5-1, with 13 bases identical to TRBD2. From germline, CDR1 is SGHRS and CDR2 YFSETQ. V was clipped by 0 bases and J by 3 bases; unmatched bases: 3. The CDR3 spans 16 residues. CDR3 protein: CASSLAGTSGIYEQYF. The DNA of the CDR3 is TGCGCCAGCAGCTTGGCCGGGACTAGCGGGATCTACGAGCAGTACTTC.

This clone was observed once. This rearrangement joins TRBV4-3 to TRBJ1-1; a possible D gene is TRBD1 (6 bases). Trimming took off 0 bases at V and 5 bases at J, with 13 bases between the two ends. In germline, CDR1 is LGHNA, CDR2 YSLEER. This CDR3 comprises 15 residues. CDR3 sequence: CASSQETGHRTEAFF. The CDR3 DNA follows: TGCGCCAGCAGCCAAGAAACAGGGCATCGAACTGAAGCTTTCTTT.

The chain joins TRBV9 to TRBJ2-4; 11 bases align to TRBD2. The CDR3 consists of 16 residues. V lost 4 bases to trimming and J lost 6 bases; unmatched junction nucleotides: 9. CDR1 is SGDLS and CDR2 is YYNGEE in the germline V gene. CDR3 loop: CASSQTSGMVGNIQYF. CDR3 sequence (DNA): TGTGCCAGCAGCCAGACTAGCGGGATGGTGGGAAACATTCAGTACTTC.

The V gene is TRBV9, the J gene TRBJ2-1; no firm D call. The CDR3 is made up of 15 amino acids. Trimming shortened V by 3 bases and J by 5 bases, and 15 bases separated the two germline ends. Germline assignment: CDR1 SGDLS and CDR2 YYNGEE. The CDR3 DNA reads TGTGCCAGCAGCGCCAGTGGAGCAGTCCACAATGAGCAGTTCTTC. Encoded protein: CASSASGAVHNEQFF.

This sequence joins TRBV28 and TRBJ1-5; D perhaps matches TRBD1 (5 bases). Germline CDR1 and CDR2: MDHEN and SYDVKM. CDR3 length: 14 residues. Trimming stripped 6 bases from V and 3 bases from J, with 12 bases between. The CDR3: CASRQGGHNQPQHF. DNA for the CDR3: TGTGCCAGCAGGCAGGGCGGACACAATCAGCCCCAGCATTTT. Drawing the rest from reference TRBV28 and TRBJ1-5, the complete variable domain is DVKVTQSSRYLVKRTGEKVFLECVQDMDHENMFWYRQDPGLGLRLIYFSYDVKMKEKGDIPEGYSVSREKKERFSLILESASTNQTSMYLCASRQGGHNQPQHFGDGTRLSIL.

This clone was seen a few times. The chain links TRBV7-3 to TRBJ2-5, with 9 nucleotides matching TRBD2. Trimming cost V 2 bases and J 5 bases; bases outside gene matches: 9. This CDR3 comprises 16 residues. Looked up from germline, CDR1 is SGHTA and CDR2 is FQGTGA. DNA of the CDR3: TGTGCCAGCAGCTTAGCTCCTAGCGGGGCCACGGAGACCCAGTACTTC. Protein sequence: CASSLAPSGATETQYF. The complete variable domain, with remaining parts taken from reference TRBV7-3 and TRBJ2-5, reads GAGVSQTPSNKVTEKGKYVELRCDPISGHTALYWYRQSLGQGPEFLIYFQGTGAADDSGLPNDRFFAVRPEGSVSTLKIQRTERGDSAVYLCASSLAPSGATETQYFGPGTRLLVL.

The rearrangement joins TRBV3-1 (or the pseudogene TRBV3-2) to TRBJ1-1; 7 positions match TRBD1. This CDR3 is built from 14 residues. V gave up 3 bases and J gave up 11 bases; unmatched junction bases: 12. Germline V gives CDR1 LGHDT, CDR2 YNNKEL (reference sequence). CDR3 loop: CASSQSGQALGAFF. In DNA, the CDR3 is TGTGCCAGCAGCCAGAGTGGACAGGCTCTTGGGGCTTTCTTT.

This clone was seen only a few times. The gene calls are TRBV2 and TRBJ1-1, with 8 bases matching TRBD1. After removal of 5 bases from V and 4 bases from J, the junction contained 6 bases not matched to a gene. The CDR3 has 14 residues. From germline, CDR1 is SNHLY and CDR2 FYNNEI. CDR3 sequence (DNA): TGTGCCAGCAGTCCGGGACAGGTGGTCACTGAAGCTTTCTTT. As protein: CASSPGQVVTEAFF.

V usage is TRBV4-2 and J usage is TRBJ1-1; TRBD1 agrees at 8 bases. V shed 0 bases, J shed 6 bases, and the junction held 9 bases outside the gene matches. Germline CDR1 is LGHNA and CDR2 is YNFKEQ. The CDR3 sequence is 16 residues long. The CDR3 reads CASSQEQQGDISEAFF. CDR3 DNA sequence: TGTGCCAGCAGCCAAGAACAACAGGGGGATATCTCTGAAGCTTTCTTT.

The J gene is TRBJ2-1, the V gene TRBV5-4, with 14 bases lining up with TRBD2. Germline V lookup: CDR1 SGHNT, CDR2 YYREEE (reference sequence). The CDR3 covers 18 residues. Trimming cost V 0 bases and J 5 bases; bases outside gene matches: 7. CDR3 amino acids: CASSLGGLAGGPNNEQFF. CDR3 sequence (DNA): TGTGCCAGCAGCTTGGGCGGACTAGCGGGAGGACCAAACAATGAGCAGTTCTTC.

The chain joins TRBV24-1 to TRBJ2-2, with 7 bases aligning to TRBD2. The CDR3 covers 14 residues. Losses at the gene ends were 6 bases for V and 5 bases for J; bases not matched to a gene: 5. Germline CDR1 KGHDR, CDR2 SFDVKD. The CDR3 DNA is TGTGCCACCAGTCGTTGGGGAGGGACCGGGGAGCTGTTTTTT. This gives the protein CATSRWGGTGELFF.

This clone was detected a few times. V is TRBV18 and J is TRBJ1-1, with 7 bases aligning to TRBD1. CDR3 length equals 15 residues. V was pared by 0 bases and J by 1 base, with 2 bases of the junction left unmatched. Per the germline V gene, CDR1 is KGHSH and CDR2 is LQKENI. The CDR3 nucleotides read TGTGCCAGCTCACCACCTCAGGGGGGGAACACTGAAGCTTTCTTT. It is translated as CASSPPQGGNTEAFF. Based on the CDR3 plus reference TRBV18 and TRBJ1-1, the full variable domain is NAGVMQNPRHLVRRRGQEARLRCSPMKGHSHVYWYRQLPEEGLKFMVYLQKENIIDESGMPKERFSAEFPKEGPSILRIQQVVRGDSAAYFCASSPPQGGNTEAFFGQGTRLTVV.

The rearrangement joins TRBV7-3 to TRBJ2-7; TRBD1 might be the D (6 bases). V was shortened by 6 bases and J by 3 bases, with 9 bases between the two germline ends. Germline V lookup: CDR1 SGHTA, CDR2 FQGTGA. There are 12 residues in the CDR3. For the CDR3, the DNA is TGTGCCAGCAGTTTACAGGGCTACGAGCAGTACTTC. Protein sequence: CASSLQGYEQYF.

This chain connects TRBV19 to TRBJ2-5; a possible D gene is TRBD1 (6 bases). The CDR3 contains 15 residues. CDR1 is LNHDA, CDR2 SQIVND, per germline (reference sequence). Trimming left V 7 bases short and J 3 bases short, with 18 bases between. The CDR3 region is CASTSSGTNKETQYF. In DNA, the CDR3 is TGTGCCAGTACCAGCTCCGGGACAAATAAAGAGACCCAGTACTTC.

V is TRBV6-5 and J is TRBJ2-2; D perhaps matches TRBD2 (5 bases). Germline CDR1 reads MNHEY; CDR2 reads SVGAGI. The V and J ends lost 7 bases and 0 bases respectively, with 9 bases between them. This CDR3 has 14 residues. CDR3 residues: CASIGLTNTGELFF. CDR3 nucleotide sequence: TGTGCCAGCATTGGACTGACGAACACCGGGGAGCTGTTTTTT.

The rearrangement joins TRBV29-1 to TRBJ1-5, with TRBD1 matching over 8 bases. The J segment lost 16 bases and the V segment lost 0 bases, leaving 8 bases of the junction unmatched. CDR3 length: 12 amino acids. Germline V gene sequence: CDR1 SQVTM, CDR2 ANQGSEA. The CDR3 loop is CSVEDQTGEGHF. The DNA for the CDR3 is TGCAGCGTTGAAGACCAGACAGGGGAGGGTCATTTT.

The chain has TRBV9 and TRBJ2-2; possible D gene TRBD2, 5 bases. Trimming took 3 bases from V and 2 from J, leaving 14 bases between them. The germline CDR1 and CDR2 sequences are SGDLS and YYNGEE. CDR3 length: 16 residues. The CDR3 loop reads CASSEKPGVNTGELFF. In nucleotides, the CDR3 is TGTGCCAGCAGCGAAAAGCCCGGGGTTAACACCGGGGAGCTGTTTTTT.

The rearrangement uses TRBV6-6 and TRBJ1-3; D may be TRBD1 (5 bases). From germline, CDR1 is MNHNY and CDR2 SVGAGI (reference sequence). V shed 4 bases and J shed 0 bases, with 10 bases lying between them. CDR3 length equals 15 residues. The CDR3 sequence is CASSFDSSSGNTIYF. CDR3 sequence (DNA): TGTGCCAGCAGTTTCGACAGCAGCTCTGGAAACACCATATATTTT.